This T cell receptor beta chain was profiled in a study of CD8 T cells in ankylosing spondylitis (dated by TCRdb to 2016 to 2017). With respect to the entire study: The study set out to find disease-linked TCR variants by profiling T cell receptor beta repertoires in ankylosing spondylitis patients and healthy donors. Peripheral blood was sampled, and synovial fluid was also collected from ankylosing spondylitis patients. In total, the full study cohort was made up of 110 or so healthy donors and about two dozen ankylosing spondylitis patients.

CDR1 and CDR2 are read off the germline V gene as SNHLY and FYNNEI. V is reduced by 5 bases and J by 1 base, leaving a spacing of 11 bases between them. Taken from cysteine to phenylalanine, the CDR3 has 15 residues. CDR3 DNA only is kept here, 45 bases in frame from base 1. Study-level results and caveats: The disease-linked clones were reported as significantly enriched in matched synovial fluid samples from ankylosing spondylitis patients. Some of the motif variants had been reported before in the synovial fluid and blood of reactive arthritis patients, a finding that suggests common disease-initiation mechanisms. The disease-linked clones showed a CD8+ phenotype and occurred at relatively low frequencies in peripheral blood. A TCR beta motif of roughly 8 highly homologous amino acid variants appeared characteristic of blood from ankylosing spondylitis patients.

Sequencing instrument: Illumina HiSeq 2500. Quantitative 5'-RACE with molecular barcodes was used to prepare TCR beta libraries. Regarding the original processing steps: To identify disease-linked TCR variants, a new computational method was used, one built on a probabilistic model of VDJ rearrangement. Using fastp trimming at Q25 and MiXCR clonotype assembly, TCRdb reanalyzed the public sequencing data and kept in-frame beta chains. CDR3 protein sequences are deduplicated, and each keeps its most common genes and DNA. The V and J calls come from TCRdb's annotation, not from the publication. The sample profile shows roughly 160,000 distinct CDR3 sequences; around 10% of them were found once. The leading ten clones occupy 25% to 30% of the sample. This clonotype was seen many times. Its antigen is still unknown. No much larger clonotype is one base removed from it; base qualities were not supplied.

The TCR comes from a male donor with ankylosing spondylitis or in good health (not recorded which). Material for sequencing was blood, either unsorted or a sorted T cell fraction (not recorded which). The sequence is built from TRBV2 and TRBJ2-2; the D gene remains uncertain. The CDR3 amino acid sequence is: CASSFARMNTGELFF. The DNA sequence is as follows: TGTGCCAGCAGTTTCGCTAGGATGAACACCGGGGAGCTGTTTTTT.